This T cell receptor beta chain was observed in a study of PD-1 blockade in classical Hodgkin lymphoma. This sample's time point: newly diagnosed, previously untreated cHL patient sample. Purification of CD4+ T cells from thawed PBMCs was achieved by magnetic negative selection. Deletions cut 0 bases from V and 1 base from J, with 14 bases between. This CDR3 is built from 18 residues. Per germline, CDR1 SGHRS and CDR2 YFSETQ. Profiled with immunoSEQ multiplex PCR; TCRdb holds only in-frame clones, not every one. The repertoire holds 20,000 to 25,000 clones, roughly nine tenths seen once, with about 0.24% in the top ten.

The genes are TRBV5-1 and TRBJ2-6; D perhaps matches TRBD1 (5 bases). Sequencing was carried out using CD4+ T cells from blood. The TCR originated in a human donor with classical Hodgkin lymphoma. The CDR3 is CASSLAPGHSSGANVLTF. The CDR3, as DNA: TGCGCCAGCAGCTTGGCCCCAGGACATTCTTCTGGGGCCAACGTCCTGACTTTC.